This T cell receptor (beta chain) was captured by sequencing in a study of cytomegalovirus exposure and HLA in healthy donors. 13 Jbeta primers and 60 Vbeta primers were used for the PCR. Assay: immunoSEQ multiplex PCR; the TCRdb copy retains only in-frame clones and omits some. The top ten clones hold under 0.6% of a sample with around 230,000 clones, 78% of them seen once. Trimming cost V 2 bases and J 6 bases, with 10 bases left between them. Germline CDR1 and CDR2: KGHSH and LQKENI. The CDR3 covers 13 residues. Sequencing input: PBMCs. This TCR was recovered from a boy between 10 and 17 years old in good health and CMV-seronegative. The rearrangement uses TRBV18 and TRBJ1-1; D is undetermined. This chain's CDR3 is CASSPGSASEAFF. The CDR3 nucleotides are TGTGCCAGCTCACCAGGTAGCGCCTCTGAAGCTTTCTTT.